The rows below give T cell receptor beta chains drawn from one sample of a study of blood T cell repertoires in COVID-19. Profiling relied on immunoSEQ multiplex PCR, and the TCRdb table lists in-frame clones only, not all of them. The repertoire holds 65,000 or so clones, with 90% as singletons. The sample taken for sequencing was peripheral blood. The receptors were sampled from a man aged 55 to 70 with acute or convalescent COVID-19. Each CDR3 is given with its conserved first and last residue. A D gene is named only where the DNA matches it firmly. Clone size is given for some rows only: seen once, a few or many times, or a class if the clone is expanded.

J gene: TRBJ1-1; clone size: once; V gene: TRBV11-2; D gene: .; CDR3 protein: CASSLVGGANTEAFF; CDR3 DNA: TGTGCCAGCAGCTTAGTGGGGGGGGCCAACACTGAAGCTTTCTTT
J gene: TRBJ1-2; clone size: .; V gene: TRBV5-4; D gene: .; CDR3 protein: CASSATGIGGYTF; CDR3 DNA: TGTGCCAGCAGCGCCACAGGGATCGGCGGCTACACCTTC
J gene: TRBJ2-1; clone size: few; V gene: TRBV11-3; D gene: TRBD1; CDR3 protein: CASSLGGQGRYNEQFF; CDR3 DNA: TGTGCCAGCAGCTTAGGGGGACAGGGGCGGTACAATGAGCAGTTCTTC
J gene: TRBJ2-5; clone size: .; V gene: TRBV11-3; D gene: TRBD1; CDR3 protein: CASSLGTGDQETQYF; CDR3 DNA: TGTGCCAGCAGCTTGGGGACAGGGGACCAAGAGACCCAGTACTTC
J gene: TRBJ1-6; clone size: .; V gene: TRBV6-1; D gene: .; CDR3 protein: CASSEAVNSPLHF; CDR3 DNA: TGTGCCAGCAGTGAGGCAGTGAATTCACCCCTCCACTTT
J gene: TRBJ2-1; clone size: .; V gene: TRBV18; D gene: .; CDR3 protein: CASSPPGSYNEQFF; CDR3 DNA: TGTGCCAGCTCACCTCCGGGCTCCTACAATGAGCAGTTCTTC
J gene: TRBJ1-2; clone size: .; V gene: TRBV7-2; D gene: TRBD1; CDR3 protein: CASSLRTGTGSQIYGYTF; CDR3 DNA: TGTGCCAGCAGCTTACGGACCGGGACAGGAAGCCAAATCTATGGCTACACCTTC
J gene: TRBJ1-6; clone size: .; V gene: TRBV30; D gene: .; CDR3 protein: CAWSGGSGWNSPLHF; CDR3 DNA: TGTGCCTGGAGTGGGGGCTCAGGGTGGAATTCACCCCTCCACTTT
J gene: TRBJ1-5; clone size: .; V gene: TRBV2; D gene: .; CDR3 protein: CASGDNPNQPQHF; CDR3 DNA: TGTGCCAGCGGGGACAATCCCAATCAGCCCCAGCATTTT
J gene: TRBJ1-5; clone size: .; V gene: TRBV6-1; D gene: TRBD1; CDR3 protein: CASSEVGFGQGKRSNQPQHF; CDR3 DNA: TGTGCCAGCAGTGAAGTGGGATTCGGACAGGGGAAGAGGAGCAATCAGCCCCAGCATTTT
J gene: TRBJ1-5; clone size: .; V gene: TRBV24-1; D gene: .; CDR3 protein: CATSDRQDQPQHF; CDR3 DNA: TGTGCCACCAGTGATCGTCAGGATCAGCCCCAGCATTTT